This T cell receptor (beta chain) was recorded in a study of T cell repertoires in cytomegalovirus infection. TCRdb reanalysed the reads using MiXCR and keeps one entry per CDR3 protein. The sample has about 68,000 distinct CDR3 sequences; 20% to 25% are singletons. Of note for this clonotype: Antigen unknown.

The TCR originated in a human donor in good health (CMV status not recorded). Some clones in this sample may be carry-over from other donors' samples. The sample consisted of PBMCs, sequenced either directly or after in vitro stimulation (not recorded which).

This chain's CDR3 is CASSYGTGGKETQYF. DNA for the CDR3: TGTGCCAGCAGTTACGGGACAGGGGGCAAAGAGACCCAGTACTTC. The V gene is TRBV6-5, the J gene TRBJ2-5; 12 bases agree with TRBD1. CDR1 and CDR2 from the germline V gene are MNHEY and SVGAGI. V lost 2 bases and J lost 3; bases outside the gene matches: 1. The CDR3 covers 15 residues.